This T cell receptor beta chain was recovered during a study of blood T cell repertoires in COVID-19. The CDR3 consists of 14 residues. With 5 bases clipped from V and 3 bases from J, the junction kept 4 bases outside the gene matches. The germline gives CDR1 LGHNT, CDR2 FRNRAP. In the original analysis: Estimates of nucleated cell counts were drawn from the amplification of reference gene primers. Generated by immunoSEQ multiplex PCR, the TCRdb table keeps only in-frame clones and is missing some. V, J and clone size derive from that table, while D and trimming were established from the DNA sequence. The sample yields some 100,000 clones, 70% to 90% seen once.

The sequence was collected from a woman aged 70-85 years with acute or convalescent COVID-19. Sequenced: peripheral blood. V usage is TRBV12-5 and J usage is TRBJ2-3; 8 bases agree with TRBD1. The CDR3, as DNA: TGTGCTAGTGGTCTCGGACAGGGAACAGATACGCAGTATTTT. This gives the protein CASGLGQGTDTQYF. The full variable domain, its missing parts supplied by reference TRBV12-5 and TRBJ2-3, is DARVTQTPRHKVTEMGQEVTMRCQPILGHNTVFWYRQTMMQGLELLAYFRNRAPLDDSGMPKDRFSAEMPDATLATLKIQPSEPRDSAVYFCASGLGQGTDTQYFGPGTRLTVL.